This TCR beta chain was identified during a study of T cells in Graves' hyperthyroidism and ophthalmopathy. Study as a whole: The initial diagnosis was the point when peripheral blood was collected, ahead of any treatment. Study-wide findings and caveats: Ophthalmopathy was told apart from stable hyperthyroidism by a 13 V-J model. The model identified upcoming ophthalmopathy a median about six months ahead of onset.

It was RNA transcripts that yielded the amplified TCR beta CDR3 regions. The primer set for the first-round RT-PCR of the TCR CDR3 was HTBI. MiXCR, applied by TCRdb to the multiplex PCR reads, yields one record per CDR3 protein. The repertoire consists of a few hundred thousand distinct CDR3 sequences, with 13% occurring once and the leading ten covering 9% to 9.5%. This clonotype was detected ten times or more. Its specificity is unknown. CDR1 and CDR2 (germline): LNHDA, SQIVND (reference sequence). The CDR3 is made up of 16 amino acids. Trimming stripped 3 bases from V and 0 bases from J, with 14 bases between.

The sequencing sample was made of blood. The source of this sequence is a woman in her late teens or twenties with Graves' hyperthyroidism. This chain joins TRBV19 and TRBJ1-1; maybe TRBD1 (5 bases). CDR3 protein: CASSISARAMNTEAFF. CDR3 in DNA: TGTGCCAGTAGTATTTCGGCCAGGGCCATGAACACTGAAGCTTTCTTT. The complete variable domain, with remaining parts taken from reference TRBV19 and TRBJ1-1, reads DGGITQSPKYLFRKEGQNVTLSCEQNLNHDAMYWYRQDPGQGLRLIYYSQIVNDFQKGDIAEGYSVSREKKESFPLTVTSAQKNPTAFYLCASSISARAMNTEAFFGQGTRLTVV.